This TCR beta chain was sequenced for a study of T cell responses to AZD1222 COVID-19 vaccine. V lost 3 bases and J lost 1, with 10 bases in between. The CDR3 is 14 amino acids. Germline CDR1 SGHTA, CDR2 FQGNSA. This clone was seen a single time. The data were produced by immunoSEQ multiplex PCR, yet TCRdb's version contains in-frame clones alone and is incomplete. This table has approximately 150,000 clones, around nine tenths appearing once. The sequencing here drew on peripheral blood, taken on day 0 of AZD1222 vaccination. The genes are TRBV7-2 and TRBJ2-7; possible D gene TRBD2, 6 bases. This TCR was sampled from an adult in good health. The CDR3 here is CASSFQRVSYEQYF. The CDR3 DNA sequence: TGTGCCAGCAGCTTCCAGCGGGTTTCCTACGAGCAGTACTTC.